The present TCR beta chain was sequenced within a study of identical twins. Findings and limits, study-wide: The conclusions drew on cross-sectional statistical analysis instead of tracking the same donors.

TCRdb reanalysed the 5' RACE reads using MiXCR and keeps one entry per CDR3 protein. Among approximately 600,000 distinct CDR3 sequences, under 8.5% were seen once, and the ten largest hold roughly 1.6%. The CDR3 extends over 16 amino acids. The germline V gene has CDR1 SGHRS and CDR2 YFSETQ. Unmatched junction bases numbered 11, after V lost 5 bases and J lost 1 base. This clonotype was counted only a few times. What it recognizes is unknown. Separately, the same data were catalogued under a study of yellow fever vaccine responses in identical twins.

The sample taken for sequencing was PBMCs. The origin of this receptor is a woman under 30 in good health. The chain carries TRBV5-1 and TRBJ1-1; TRBD1 aligns across 7 bases. The CDR3 DNA sequence: TGCGCCAGCAGTTACGATAACAGGGGTCAGAACACTGAAGCTTTCTTT. Its translation is CASSYDNRGQNTEAFF.